This TCR beta chain was sequenced during a study of blood T cells in healthy people across ages. At least ten counts were recorded for this clonotype. For the second PCR, which ran for about 6 to 11 cycles, a sample-barcoded 5' primer and a J-beta primer mix were used. MiXCR was run by TCRdb on the 5' RACE reads, yielding one entry per CDR3 protein. Of around 650,000 distinct CDR3 sequences detected, approximately 29% appear once; the ten largest clones hold just over 15%. The TCR originated in a woman aged 80 or over in good health. The material sequenced was blood.

DNA for the CDR3: TGCAGCGTTGTAGCGGGGGGCCTTTACGAGCAGTACTTC. Translating gives CSVVAGGLYEQYF. V and J are TRBV29-1 and TRBJ2-7; 10 bases fit TRBD2. The V gene end was trimmed by 4 bases and the J gene end by 4 bases; junction bases not matched to a gene: 4. CDR3 size: 13 residues. Germline V gene data show CDR1 as SQVTM and CDR2 as ANQGSEA.